The 18 T cell receptor beta chains below all came from one sample that was sequenced in a study of OX40 agonist ivuxolimab in advanced cancers. Only in-frame clones appear in the TCRdb table, and some are missing; sequencing was by immunoSEQ multiplex PCR. The sample carries 80,000 to 100,000 clones, around 94% recorded once. Sequenced here: CD4+ or CD8+ T cells sorted from blood, sampled in a trial of the OX40 agonist ivuxolimab. All receptors come from an adult with an advanced solid tumor such as melanoma, head and neck, liver or kidney cancer.

In its sample, this clone was seen a few times. The V call is TRBV7-2, the J call TRBJ2-5; no reliable D call. V lost 3 bases and J lost 3, with 8 bases in between. This CDR3 spans 13 amino acids. Germline V gene sequence: CDR1 SGHTA, CDR2 FQGNSA. CDR3 sequence: CASSFSFKETQYF. CDR3 coding DNA: TGTGCCAGCAGCTTCTCATTCAAAGAGACCCAGTACTTC.

This rearrangement joins TRBV2 to TRBJ1-5; the D gene is possibly TRBD1 (5 bases). CDR3 size: 14 residues. Germline lookup yields CDR1 SNHLY and CDR2 FYNNEI. The germline V and J ends were trimmed by 7 bases and 5 bases, with 15 bases remaining between them. DNA for the CDR3: TGTGCCAGCACCCCGTTCGGAGGGGATCAGCCCCAGCATTTT. Translating gives CASTPFGGDQPQHF.

V and J are TRBV7-3 and TRBJ2-1, with a weak D call TRBD2 (6 bases). Trimming took off 1 base at V and 4 bases at J, with 23 bases between the two ends. CDR3 length: 19 residues. CDR1 is SGHTA and CDR2 is FQGTGA in the germline V gene. The CDR3 spells CASSLSPSGGGELYNEQFF. CDR3 nucleotides: TGTGCCAGCAGCTTAAGCCCCTCCGGTGGAGGGGAGTTGTACAATGAGCAGTTCTTC.

The chain combines TRBV28 with TRBJ2-1; 11 bases are a match to TRBD2. This CDR3 contains 16 residues. V gave up 6 bases and J gave up 6 bases; unmatched junction bases: 10. Germline assignment: CDR1 MDHEN and CDR2 SYDVKM. CDR3 protein: CASRTSGTSGVNEQFF. Here the CDR3 DNA reads TGTGCCAGCAGAACTAGTGGGACTAGCGGAGTCAATGAGCAGTTCTTC.

The V and J genes are TRBV21-1 and TRBJ1-2. TRBV21-1 is a listed pseudogene. The CDR3 runs to 14 residues. In DNA, the CDR3 is TGTGCCAGCAGCACGCCGAGTACTATCTATGGCTACACCTTC. Translation gives CASSTPSTIYGYTF.

The chain joins TRBV28 to TRBJ1-2, with 9 nucleotides matching TRBD1. Germline lookup yields CDR1 MDHEN and CDR2 SYDVKM. Trimming cost V 7 bases and J 12 bases; bases outside gene matches: 15. This CDR3 has 14 residues. CDR3 amino acids: CASTDRGALGGHTF. CDR3 coding DNA: TGTGCCAGCACCGACAGGGGGGCCCTCGGGGGCCACACCTTC.

V gene TRBV6-5 combines with J gene TRBJ1-4, with D perhaps TRBD1 (5 bases). V lost 5 bases to trimming and J lost 8 bases, with 18 bases between them. The germline CDR1 and CDR2 sequences are MNHEY and SVGAGI. The CDR3 extends over 15 amino acids. The CDR3 is CASSGMGQSREKLFF. The CDR3 DNA is TGTGCCAGCAGTGGGATGGGGCAGTCACGAGAAAAACTGTTTTTT.

The rearrangement joins TRBV11-2 to TRBJ2-7, with D perhaps being TRBD1 or TRBD2 (5 bases each). CDR3 length equals 15 residues. Germline CDR1 SGHAT, CDR2 FQNNGV. Deletions cut 4 bases from V and 3 bases from J, with 16 bases between. The CDR3 coding sequence is TGTGCCAGCAGCTCCCCGGGACGGGGCGTCTACGAGCAGTACTTC. It is translated as CASSSPGRGVYEQYF. The whole variable domain, remainder taken from reference TRBV11-2 and TRBJ2-7, is EAGVAQSPRYKIIEKRQSVAFWCNPISGHATLYWYQQILGQGPKLLIQFQNNGVVDDSQLPKDRFSAERLKGVDSTLKIQPAKLEDSAVYLCASSSPGRGVYEQYFGPGTRLTVT.

The chain combines TRBV7-2 with TRBJ2-3; D may be TRBD2 (6 bases). This CDR3 spans 14 amino acids. Trimming left V 10 bases short and J 6 bases short, with 20 bases between. CDR1 and CDR2 (germline): SGHTA, FQGNSA. The CDR3 bases are TGTGCCATGACCGGAGGGGCGCCTGGGGATACGCAGTATTTT. Protein product: CAMTGGAPGDTQYF.

V is TRBV28 and J is TRBJ2-7; TRBD2 agrees at 7 bases. J was trimmed by 2 bases and V by 2 bases; bases with no gene match: 6. CDR3 length: 15 amino acids. The germline CDR1 and CDR2 sequences are MDHEN and SYDVKM. CDR3 sequence: CASSLGASGPYEQYF. In nucleotides, the CDR3 is TGTGCCAGCAGTTTAGGGGCTAGCGGTCCCTACGAGCAGTACTTC.

The chain is built from TRBV10-2 and TRBJ1-5; no clear D gene. CDR3 length: 14 amino acids. The V end was cut by 6 bases, the J end by 0 bases, with 9 bases between. The germline V gene encodes CDR1 WSHSY and CDR2 SAAADI. This chain's CDR3 is CASSYGDSNQPQHF. The CDR3 bases are TGCGCCAGCAGCTACGGGGATAGCAATCAGCCCCAGCATTTT.

The CDR3 coding sequence is TGTGCCAGCAGCTTAAGTATGGGGACGGTAGGCTGGTCACCCCTCCACTTT. Protein: CASSLSMGTVGWSPLHF. The chain carries TRBV7-2 and TRBJ1-6; the D gene is possibly TRBD1 (5 bases). From germline, CDR1 is SGHTA and CDR2 FQGNSA. The CDR3 has 17 amino acids. The V end lost 2 bases, the J end lost 10 bases, and 21 bases lay between the germline ends.

The chain links TRBV9 to TRBJ2-3, with D possibly matching TRBD2 (6 bases). Trimming cost V 0 bases and J 5 bases, with 19 bases left between them. Looked up from germline, CDR1 is SGDLS and CDR2 is YYNGEE. The CDR3 consists of 17 residues. The CDR3 here is CASSVGASGLGGDTQYF. CDR3 nucleotide sequence: TGTGCCAGCAGCGTAGGGGCCAGCGGGTTAGGAGGAGATACGCAGTATTTT.

The chain employs TRBV9 and TRBJ2-7; unclear D gene. The length of the CDR3 is 13 residues. Trimming took 7 bases from V and 2 from J, leaving 13 bases between them. Per the germline V gene, CDR1 is SGDLS and CDR2 is YYNGEE. CDR3 sequence: CASSSTGAYEQYF. CDR3 DNA sequence: TGTGCCAGCTCTTCTACGGGCGCCTACGAGCAGTACTTC.

The chain combines TRBV18 with TRBJ1-1; 11 nucleotides align to TRBD1. J gave up 4 bases and V 5 bases, and 0 bases lay outside the gene matches. The germline CDR1 and CDR2 sequences are KGHSH and LQKENI. The CDR3 consists of 13 residues. CDR3 nucleotide sequence: TGTGCCAGCTCAGGGACAGGGGGCACTGAAGCTTTCTTT. As protein: CASSGTGGTEAFF.

The genes are TRBV28 and TRBJ2-1; 11 positions match TRBD2. V shed 3 bases and J 7 bases; nucleotides not matched to a gene: 14. The CDR3 has 18 residues. In germline, CDR1 is MDHEN, CDR2 SYDVKM. The CDR3 coding sequence is TGTGCCAGCAGTTTGGGGGAGATACTAGCGGGAGTTCGGAATGAGCAGTTCTTC. Its protein is CASSLGEILAGVRNEQFF.

The V and J genes are TRBV7-2 and TRBJ1-5; a possible D gene is TRBD1 (6 bases). V lost 5 bases to trimming and J lost 0 bases, with 11 bases between them. This CDR3 has 15 residues. The V gene's germline CDR1 is SGHTA and CDR2 FQGNSA. The CDR3: CASSSDRNSNQPQHF. In nucleotides, the CDR3 is TGTGCCAGCAGCAGCGACAGGAATAGCAATCAGCCCCAGCATTTT.

The CDR3 loop reads CASSLGQIKDEQYF. CDR3 nucleotide sequence: TGTGCCAGCAGCTTGGGACAGATTAAGGACGAGCAGTACTTC. This chain joins TRBV5-4 and TRBJ2-7; maybe TRBD1 (5 bases). The germline V gene has CDR1 SGHNT and CDR2 YYREEE (reference sequence). The CDR3 length is 14 residues. The V and J ends lost 0 bases and 5 bases respectively, with 12 bases between them.